Listed here are 25 T cell receptor beta chains from one sample, sequenced in a study of radiotherapy plus CTLA-4 blockade in lung cancer. Sequencing used immunoSEQ multiplex PCR; TCRdb keeps in-frame clones, though not all of them. The table lists 35,000 to 55,000 clones, 70% to 80% of them singletons, with under 3% in the top ten. Material: peripheral blood, obtained from a patient treated with radiotherapy plus ipilimumab. Receptors were obtained from a human donor with non-small cell lung cancer whose response to radiotherapy plus ipilimumab could not be evaluated.

This clone was seen only a few times. This chain uses TRBV7-2 with TRBJ1-1, with a weak D call TRBD1 (6 bases). Trimming stripped 0 bases from V and 2 bases from J, with 10 bases between. The CDR3 contains 15 residues. From germline, CDR1 is SGHTA and CDR2 FQGNSA. CDR3 sequence (DNA): TGTGCCAGCAGCTTAGCTGCAGGGGCAAACACTGAAGCTTTCTTT. Encoded protein: CASSLAAGANTEAFF.

The chain uses TRBV30 and TRBJ2-5; 7 bases map to TRBD1. After removal of 1 base from V and 4 bases from J, the junction contained 3 bases not matched to a gene. Germline CDR1 GTSNPN, CDR2 SVGIG (reference sequence). The CDR3 covers 13 residues. As DNA, the CDR3 is TGTGCCTGGAGTGGGAGACAGGGAGAGACCCAGTACTTC. As protein: CAWSGRQGETQYF.

V is TRBV5-1 and J is TRBJ2-2; TRBD2 might be the D (6 bases). Germline loops: CDR1 SGHRS, CDR2 YFSETQ. Trimming removed 4 bases from V and 0 bases from J, with 13 bases in between. This CDR3 region has 16 residues. This CDR3 is CASSTYGGTNTGELFF. In DNA form, the CDR3 reads TGCGCCAGCAGCACTTATGGCGGGACGAACACCGGGGAGCTGTTTTTT.

The chain couples TRBV5-6 to TRBJ2-1; D remains unclear. Germline V gene sequence: CDR1 SGHDT, CDR2 YYEEEE. The CDR3 consists of 16 residues. Trimming stripped 0 bases from V and 3 bases from J, with 13 bases between. In DNA, the CDR3 is TGTGCCAGCAGCTTGGCTGGCCGAACTAACTACAATGAGCAGTTCTTC. As protein: CASSLAGRTNYNEQFF.

This chain uses TRBV19 with TRBJ1-1; D may be TRBD1 (6 bases). This CDR3 is 14 amino acids long. Trimming removed 6 bases at V and 5 bases at J, with 16 bases between. The V gene's germline CDR1 is LNHDA and CDR2 SQIVND (reference sequence). The CDR3 nucleotides read TGTGCCAGTAGCACACAGGGTACGAGAACTGAAGCTTTCTTT. Residues: CASSTQGTRTEAFF.

The rearrangement links TRBV29-1 to TRBJ2-1; D ambiguous. Looked up from germline, CDR1 is SQVTM and CDR2 is ANQGSEA. The CDR3 totals 13 residues. Trimming took off 0 bases at V and 4 bases at J, with 7 bases between the two ends. The CDR3 spells CSVEDRNYNEQFF. The DNA for the CDR3 is TGCAGCGTTGAAGACAGAAATTACAATGAGCAGTTCTTC.

V usage is TRBV28 and J usage is TRBJ1-5; D remains ambiguous. Per germline, CDR1 MDHEN and CDR2 SYDVKM. Trimming removed 4 bases from V and 2 bases from J, with 12 bases in between. CDR3 length: 15 amino acids. The CDR3 sequence is CASSWGRGGNQPQHF. The DNA of the CDR3 is TGTGCCAGCAGTTGGGGTCGGGGTGGCAATCAGCCCCAGCATTTT.

This rearrangement joins TRBV4-3 to TRBJ1-1; D unresolved. Germline V gene sequence: CDR1 LGHNA, CDR2 YSLEER. The V end lost 2 bases, the J end lost 1 base, and 5 bases lay between the germline ends. The CDR3 extends over 13 amino acids. The CDR3 sequence: CASSQQENTEAFF. The CDR3 DNA sequence: TGCGCCAGCAGCCAACAGGAGAACACTGAAGCTTTCTTT.

The chain links TRBV6-5 to TRBJ1-5, with 10 bases matching TRBD1. V gave up 10 bases and J gave up 5 bases; unmatched junction bases: 11. The germline V gene encodes CDR1 MNHEY and CDR2 SVGAGI. The CDR3 runs 15 residues. CDR3 in DNA: TGTGCCACCCAGCAGGGAGGGACAGGGGATCAGCCCCAGCATTTT. Encoded protein: CATQQGGTGDQPQHF.

V and J are TRBV7-9 and TRBJ1-5; no definite D call. V dropped 2 bases and J dropped 5 bases, with 13 bases sitting between them. Germline CDR1 reads SEHNR; CDR2 reads FQNEAQ (reference sequence). CDR3 length: 15 amino acids. Written as DNA, the CDR3 is TGTGCCAGCAGCTTATGGTCTACCGGGGATCAGCCCCAGCATTTT. It translates to CASSLWSTGDQPQHF. The variable domain in full, completed from reference TRBV7-9 and TRBJ1-5, reads DTGVSQNPRHKITKRGQNVTFRCDPISEHNRLYWYRQTLGQGPEFLTYFQNEAQLEKSRLLSDRFSAERPKGSFSTLEIQRTEQGDSAMYLCASSLWSTGDQPQHFGDGTRLSIL.

The chain couples TRBV6-1 to TRBJ1-5; D possibly corresponds to TRBD1 (6 bases). This CDR3 spans 14 amino acids. CDR1 is MNHNS and CDR2 is SASEGT in the germline V gene. Between the trimmed V and J ends, which lost 6 bases and 9 bases, there was a span of 18 bases. CDR3 DNA: TGTGCCAGCAGCCCGTCGACAGGATTTAGGCCCCAGCATTTT. Amino acids: CASSPSTGFRPQHF.

The chain has TRBV19 and TRBJ2-7, with 7 bases matching TRBD2. The CDR3 has 14 residues. From germline, CDR1 is LNHDA and CDR2 SQIVND (reference sequence). J lost 4 bases, V lost 7 bases, and 10 bases had no gene match. For the CDR3, the DNA is TGTGCCAGTAAGGGGAGGGTGAGGTCGTACGAGCAGTACTTC. This encodes CASKGRVRSYEQYF.

This clone came up once. J is TRBJ1-1 and V is TRBV28; 9 bases align to TRBD1. The CDR3 runs to 14 residues. After removal of 6 bases from V and 12 bases from J, the junction contained 14 bases not matched to a gene. Germline assignment: CDR1 MDHEN and CDR2 SYDVKM. CDR3 DNA sequence: TGTGCCAGCAGCCTTGATAACAGGGGGCGCGGGACTTTCTTT. Amino acid sequence: CASSLDNRGRGTFF.

A few counts support this clone. The chain links TRBV7-2 to TRBJ2-3, with 7 nucleotides matching TRBD2. The length of the CDR3 is 16 residues. From germline, CDR1 is SGHTA and CDR2 FQGNSA. The V segment lost 3 bases and the J segment 4 bases; nucleotides outside the gene matches: 10. In DNA form, the CDR3 reads TGTGCCAGCAGCTTCAGCGGGGTGGGGTTCCCAGATACGCAGTATTTT. Its protein product is CASSFSGVGFPDTQYF.

This clone was counted a few times. The rearrangement uses TRBV7-9 and TRBJ2-2; the D gene is possibly TRBD2 (6 bases). This CDR3 spans 14 amino acids. The ends were cut back, 1 base at V and 6 bases at J, with 9 bases in the middle. Germline CDR1 is SEHNR and CDR2 is FQNEAQ (reference sequence). The CDR3: CASSLDGSAGELFF. CDR3 coding DNA: TGTGCCAGCAGCTTAGACGGGAGTGCCGGGGAGCTGTTTTTT. The full variable domain, rest sourced from reference TRBV7-9 and TRBJ2-2, is DTGVSQNPRHKITKRGQNVTFRCDPISEHNRLYWYRQTLGQGPEFLTYFQNEAQLEKSRLLSDRFSAERPKGSFSTLEIQRTEQGDSAMYLCASSLDGSAGELFFGEGSRLTVL.

This clone was detected once. J is TRBJ1-2 and V is TRBV5-1; 7 nucleotides align to TRBD1. This CDR3 spans 15 amino acids. Germline V gene lookup returns CDR1 SGHRS and CDR2 YFSETQ. The V and J ends lost 2 bases and 0 bases, in that order; junction bases with no gene match: 4. The DNA of the CDR3 is TGCGCCAGCAGCTTCCAGGGGGGACCTAACTATGGCTACACCTTC. Protein: CASSFQGGPNYGYTF.

The chain recombines TRBV5-6 with TRBJ1-5, with D uncertain. V dropped 0 bases and J dropped 11 bases, with 18 bases sitting between them. The CDR3 covers 15 residues. Germline V gives CDR1 SGHDT, CDR2 YYEEEE. CDR3 bases: TGTGCCAGCAGCTTGGGGGTTGGGAGCTTTACGGCCCAGCATTTT. Encoded protein: CASSLGVGSFTAQHF.

The V call is TRBV6-1, the J call TRBJ2-7; the match to TRBD2 covers 12 bases. The J segment lost 6 bases and the V segment lost 5 bases, leaving 5 bases of the junction unmatched. This CDR3 has 14 amino acids. The V gene's germline CDR1 is MNHNS and CDR2 SASEGT. CDR3 nucleotide sequence: TGTGCCAGCAGTACTAGCGGGGGGAACGGCGAGCAGTACTTC. This sequence encodes CASSTSGGNGEQYF.

The chain couples TRBV19 to TRBJ1-1; weak D call: TRBD1 (5 bases). CDR3 size: 16 residues. Germline CDR1 is LNHDA and CDR2 is SQIVND (reference sequence). Trimming cost V 5 bases and J 0 bases, with 16 bases left between them. The CDR3 DNA sequence: TGTGCCAGTAGTCAGAGACAGCAAAGCTTGAACACTGAAGCTTTCTTT. Amino acid sequence: CASSQRQQSLNTEAFF.

CDR3 sequence reads: CASTANPGQGALYSNQPQHF. DNA for the CDR3: TGTGCCAGCACCGCCAATCCCGGACAGGGGGCTCTATATAGCAATCAGCCCCAGCATTTT. The V gene is TRBV2, the J gene TRBJ1-5, with 11 bases identical to TRBD1. The CDR3 is 20 amino acids. With 7 bases clipped from V and 0 bases from J, the junction kept 17 bases outside the gene matches. Germline CDR1 SNHLY, CDR2 FYNNEI.

The chain recombines TRBV28 with TRBJ1-4, with 10 positions matching TRBD1. Germline lookup yields CDR1 MDHEN and CDR2 SYDVKM. V lost 3 bases, J lost 8 bases, and 6 bases stayed unmatched. This CDR3 has 15 amino acids. CDR3 region: CASSFAGQGIEKLFF. DNA of the CDR3: TGTGCCAGCAGTTTCGCGGGACAGGGGATCGAAAAACTGTTTTTT.

The rearrangement uses TRBV20-1 and TRBJ1-1; weak D call: TRBD1 (5 bases). Germline V gene data show CDR1 as DFQATT and CDR2 as SNEGSKA (reference sequence). Trimming removed 8 bases at V and 3 bases at J, with 10 bases between. The CDR3 runs to 11 residues. The CDR3 loop reads CSTRGDTEAFF. DNA of the CDR3: TGCAGTACCCGGGGGGACACTGAAGCTTTCTTT.

The rearrangement links TRBV6-1 to TRBJ1-5; D uncertain. Germline-derived CDR1 and CDR2 are MNHNS and SASEGT. Trimming cost V 5 bases and J 8 bases, with 16 bases left between them. This CDR3 has 14 amino acids. The CDR3 DNA is TGTGCCAGCAGTAACCACTACCCCTGGGAGCCCCAGCATTTT. Residues: CASSNHYPWEPQHF.

There are a few counts of this clone. The genes are TRBV9 and TRBJ2-5, with 9 positions matching TRBD2. V shed 2 bases, J shed 4 bases, and the junction held 9 bases outside the gene matches. The CDR3 totals 16 residues. The V gene's germline CDR1 is SGDLS and CDR2 YYNGEE. The DNA for the CDR3 is TGTGCCAGCAGCGTGTCCGGGCGGGAGGGCCTAGAGACCCAGTACTTC. It encodes CASSVSGREGLETQYF.

The chain has TRBV19 and TRBJ1-3, with unresolved D. The CDR3 spans 17 residues. Germline V gene lookup returns CDR1 LNHDA and CDR2 SQIVND (reference sequence). Trimming removed 3 bases from V and 0 bases from J, with 15 bases in between. The CDR3 nucleotides are TGTGCCAGTAGTATTCACTCTCGGGTCAGCTCTGGAAACACCATATATTTT. Translation gives CASSIHSRVSSGNTIYF. Full variable domain (rest looked up from reference TRBV19 and TRBJ1-3): DGGITQSPKYLFRKEGQNVTLSCEQNLNHDAMYWYRQDPGQGLRLIYYSQIVNDFQKGDIAEGYSVSREKKESFPLTVTSAQKNPTAFYLCASSIHSRVSSGNTIYFGEGSWLTVV.